The 25 T cell receptor beta chains below were found in one sample sequenced in a study of shared clonotypes between healthy human individuals. TCRdb's copy holds only in-frame clones and misses some; the assay was immunoSEQ multiplex PCR. Of about 1.1 million clones listed, approximately 77% are singletons. Sequencing was done on a sample of memory CD4+ T cells from PBMCs. The subset here: CD45RA-negative fraction. Every receptor here comes from a man aged 18 to 30 in good health. Some clones in this sample may be carry-over from other donors' samples.

This chain joins TRBV11-3 and TRBJ1-5; the match to TRBD1 covers 9 bases. The germline V gene has CDR1 SGHNT and CDR2 YENEEA. There are 17 residues in the CDR3. The junction had 10 bases not matched to a gene; V was cut back by 7 bases and J by 0 bases. CDR3 region: CASTEGQGVYSNQPQHF. DNA for the CDR3: TGTGCCAGCACCGAGGGACAGGGAGTTTATAGCAATCAGCCCCAGCATTTT. Supplemented by reference TRBV11-3 and TRBJ1-5, the full variable domain reads EAGVVQSPRYKIIEKKQPVAFWCNPISGHNTLYWYLQNLGQGPELLIRYENEEAVDDSQLPKDRFSAERLKGVDSTLKIQPAELGDSAVYLCASTEGQGVYSNQPQHFGDGTRLSIL.

J is TRBJ2-7 and V is TRBV5-4; 10 bases are a match to TRBD2. This CDR3 has 15 residues. J gave up 3 bases and V 4 bases, and 7 bases lay outside the gene matches. Germline CDR1 is SGHNT and CDR2 is YYREEE (reference sequence). CDR3 amino acids: CASSGGLANRYEQYF. The CDR3 bases are TGTGCCAGCAGCGGGGGACTAGCGAATCGCTACGAGCAGTACTTC.

On this clone: With a much larger clone just one base away, this may be a read error. The V call is TRBV18, the J call TRBJ1-3; 9 nucleotides line up with TRBD1. The CDR3 length is 15 residues. The V gene's germline CDR1 is KGHSH and CDR2 LQKENI. CDR3 DNA sequence: TGTGCCAGCTCACCTCCCCGACAGGGGGAAAACATCATATATTTT. This sequence encodes CASSPPRQGENIIYF.

This clone was counted between two and nine times. The rearrangement joins TRBV15 to TRBJ1-2, with TRBD1 matching over 10 bases. Germline V gene lookup returns CDR1 LNHNV and CDR2 YYDKDF (reference sequence). CDR3 length equals 16 residues. V lost 4 bases to trimming and J lost 0 bases; unmatched junction nucleotides: 5. The CDR3 region has the DNA TGTGCCACCAGCAAGGGACAGGGGCGAACTAACTATGGCTACACCTTC. Translating gives CATSKGQGRTNYGYTF.

The chain links TRBV21-1 to TRBJ1-1. TRBV21-1 is a pseudogene segment. The CDR3 has 13 amino acids. The CDR3 sequence is CASSKGSREEAFF. Here the CDR3 DNA reads TGTGCCAGCAGCAAAGGCTCAAGGGAGGAAGCTTTCTTT.

This chain connects TRBV29-1 to TRBJ2-5; 8 bases align to TRBD2. This CDR3 region has 12 residues. Germline assignment: CDR1 SQVTM and CDR2 ANQGSEA. V lost 6 bases and J lost 5; bases outside the gene matches: 5. In nucleotides, the CDR3 is TGCAGCGTGTTAGCGGGATGGGAGACCCAGTACTTC. The encoded protein is CSVLAGWETQYF.

The chain employs TRBV11-2 and TRBJ2-7; TRBD1 is a possible D gene (5 bases). The length of the CDR3 is 15 residues. Looked up from germline, CDR1 is SGHAT and CDR2 is FQNNGV. Trimming removed 4 bases at V and 5 bases at J, with 18 bases between. Here the CDR3 reads CASSSPRQGSHEQYF. As DNA, the CDR3 is TGTGCCAGCAGCTCTCCGAGGCAGGGTAGCCACGAGCAGTACTTC.

CDR3 coding DNA: TGTGCCACCGGACTGTCGAACACCGGGGAGCTGTTTTTT. Amino acids: CATGLSNTGELFF. The rearrangement joins TRBV15 to TRBJ2-2; D might be TRBD2 (5 bases). Per the germline V gene, CDR1 is LNHNV and CDR2 is YYDKDF (reference sequence). Trimming stripped 8 bases from V and 0 bases from J, with 7 bases between. The CDR3 has 13 residues.

The chain carries TRBV5-6 and TRBJ2-2; tentatively, D is TRBD1 or TRBD2 (7 bases each). Trimming removed 2 bases at V and 8 bases at J, with 19 bases between. Germline lookup yields CDR1 SGHDT and CDR2 YYEEEE. The CDR3 has 16 amino acids. CDR3 region: CASSFRGGQSLGELFF. The CDR3 DNA follows: TGTGCCAGCAGCTTCAGGGGGGGACAGTCCTTAGGGGAGCTGTTTTTT.

This chain joins TRBV12-5 and TRBJ2-5, with 9 positions matching TRBD1. The CDR3 sequence is 12 residues long. Germline-derived CDR1 and CDR2 are LGHNT and FRNRAP. Losses at the gene ends were 5 bases for V and 7 bases for J; bases not matched to a gene: 2. This CDR3 is CASGPDRGTQYF. For the CDR3, the DNA is TGTGCTAGTGGTCCGGACAGGGGGACCCAGTACTTC. The complete variable domain, with remaining parts taken from reference TRBV12-5 and TRBJ2-5, reads DARVTQTPRHKVTEMGQEVTMRCQPILGHNTVFWYRQTMMQGLELLAYFRNRAPLDDSGMPKDRFSAEMPDATLATLKIQPSEPRDSAVYFCASGPDRGTQYFGPGTRLLVL.

This clone was detected only once. The gene calls are TRBV15 and TRBJ1-4, with D maybe TRBD1 (5 bases). Trimming stripped 5 bases from V and 4 bases from J, with 11 bases between. This CDR3 is built from 14 residues. From germline, CDR1 is LNHNV and CDR2 YYDKDF (reference sequence). The CDR3 bases are TGTGCCACCAGCGGCGTCGGGGGTAATGAAAAACTGTTTTTT. It yields the protein CATSGVGGNEKLFF.

The chain is built from TRBV18 and TRBJ1-2, with 8 bases matching TRBD1. Germline V gene data show CDR1 as KGHSH and CDR2 as LQKENI. The CDR3 contains 15 residues. The V and J ends lost 6 bases and 0 bases, in that order; junction bases with no gene match: 6. The CDR3 DNA reads as TGTGCCAGCTCTCCGACAGGGGACTCTAACTATGGCTACACCTTC. It translates to CASSPTGDSNYGYTF.

J is TRBJ2-2 and V is TRBV15; no clear D gene. The CDR3 has 16 residues. From germline, CDR1 is LNHNV and CDR2 YYDKDF (reference sequence). The V end was cut by 1 base, the J end by 0 bases, with 9 bases between. In DNA form, the CDR3 reads TGTGCCACCAGCAGAGCCTTGGGGTCGAACACCGGGGAGCTGTTTTTT. It encodes CATSRALGSNTGELFF.

The V call is TRBV6-1, the J call TRBJ1-3; TRBD1 is a possible D gene (6 bases). Germline CDR1 MNHNS, CDR2 SASEGT. Trimming removed 10 bases at V and 3 bases at J, with 19 bases between. This CDR3 region has 15 residues. Written as DNA, the CDR3 is TGTGCCATTCTCCCCGGGGGGCTTGGTGGAAACACCATATATTTT. Translation gives CAILPGGLGGNTIYF.

In its sample, this clone was seen a few times. The chain has TRBV15 and TRBJ2-1, with 10 nucleotides matching TRBD2. The CDR3 length is 14 residues. CDR1 and CDR2 (germline): LNHNV, YYDKDF (reference sequence). Trimming cost V 1 base and J 7 bases; bases outside gene matches: 1. The CDR3, as DNA: TGTGCCACCAGCAGAGGACTAGCGGGTAATGAGCAGTTCTTC. Its translation: CATSRGLAGNEQFF.

The CDR3, as DNA: TGTGCCAGCTCACCACCGGGCAGAATTGAAGCTTTCTTT. The encoded protein is CASSPPGRIEAFF. The chain uses TRBV18 and TRBJ1-1; the D is unclear. Germline V gene lookup returns CDR1 KGHSH and CDR2 LQKENI. CDR3 length: 13 amino acids. Trimming shortened V by 0 bases and J by 7 bases, and 9 bases separated the two germline ends.

This clone was seen more than once but under ten times. The chain recombines TRBV4-2 with TRBJ1-1, with a weak D call TRBD1 (5 bases). Germline assignment: CDR1 LGHNA and CDR2 YNFKEQ. The CDR3 length is 14 residues. The V end was cut by 0 bases, the J end by 3 bases, with 8 bases between. CDR3 DNA: TGTGCCAGCAGCCAAGAAATGGGGGACACTGAAGCTTTCTTT. Amino acids: CASSQEMGDTEAFF.

V and J are TRBV10-3 and TRBJ1-1; tentatively, D is TRBD1 (5 bases). The CDR3 runs 11 residues. Germline CDR1 reads ENHRY; CDR2 reads SYGVKD. V dropped 8 bases and J dropped 5 bases, with 9 bases sitting between them. CDR3 sequence (DNA): TGTGCCATCGGGGGAGGGACTGAAGCTTTCTTT. It is translated as CAIGGGTEAFF.

This clone showed up just a few times. This may stem from a read error, because a much larger clone lies one nucleotide away. The V gene is TRBV19, the J gene TRBJ1-4; perhaps TRBD1 as D (5 bases). This CDR3 contains 14 residues. Germline CDR1 is LNHDA and CDR2 is SQIVND (reference sequence). The CDR3 DNA follows: TGTGCCAGTAATATAGGGGTTTCTGAAGAAAAACTGTTTTTT. Translation: CASNIGVSEEKLFF.

This chain links TRBV28 with TRBJ1-5; a weak D match, TRBD1 (6 bases). The V and J ends lost 10 bases and 0 bases respectively, with 22 bases between them. Germline lookup yields CDR1 MDHEN and CDR2 SYDVKM. The CDR3 has 17 residues. The CDR3 bases are TGTGCCACCACCGCAGGGGCCGCTCCCCATAGCAATCAGCCCCAGCATTTT. Its protein product is CATTAGAAPHSNQPQHF.

The chain combines TRBV5-6 with TRBJ2-5; TRBD2 aligns across 15 bases. CDR1 and CDR2 from the germline V gene are SGHDT and YYEEEE. Germline trimming cut 4 bases from V and 9 bases from J; bases unmatched to any gene: 10. The CDR3 spans 16 residues. The DNA of the CDR3 is TGTGCCAGCAGCACCGGACTAGCGGGAGGGGGTAGGGCCCAGTACTTC. Translation gives CASSTGLAGGGRAQYF. The complete variable domain, with remaining parts taken from reference TRBV5-6 and TRBJ2-5, reads DAGVTQSPTHLIKTRGQQVTLRCSPKSGHDTVSWYQQALGQGPQFIFQYYEEEERQRGNFPDRFSGHQFPNYSSELNVNALLLGDSALYLCASSTGLAGGGRAQYFGPGTRLLVL.

A note on this clone: Only one base separates this from a far larger clonotype, so it likely reflects a read error. This rearrangement joins TRBV27 to TRBJ1-5; D may be TRBD1 (5 bases). This CDR3 comprises 13 residues. Germline V gene sequence: CDR1 MNHEY, CDR2 SMNVEV (reference sequence). Trimming pared 6 bases from V and 0 bases from J, leaving 6 bases between. CDR3 coding DNA: TGTGCCAGCAGGGACAATAGCAATCAGCCCCAGCATTTT. Translated, it gives CASRDNSNQPQHF.

Points on this clone: The junction differs from germline at one of its ends, possibly a read error. CDR3 protein: CAIRELAPNPLGYNEQFF. The CDR3 bases are TGTGCCATCAGGGAGTTAGCCCCGAACCCCCTGGGCTACAATGAGCAGTTCTTC. The chain recombines TRBV10-3 with TRBJ2-1; D ambiguous. The CDR3 runs to 18 residues. Germline-derived CDR1 and CDR2 are ENHRY and SYGVKD.

Only a few counts were recorded for this clone. The chain is built from TRBV28 and TRBJ2-3; TRBD2 aligns across 8 bases. Trimming cost V 5 bases and J 4 bases; bases outside gene matches: 11. Germline values: CDR1 MDHEN, CDR2 SYDVKM. This CDR3 has 16 residues. CDR3 residues: CASSKISGTSPDTQYF. For the CDR3, the DNA is TGTGCCAGCAGTAAAATTAGCGGGACCTCTCCAGATACGCAGTATTTT.

The V call is TRBV14, the J call TRBJ2-4, with D possibly being TRBD2 (5 bases). CDR1 is SGHDN, CDR2 FVKESK, per germline. V lost 1 base and J 1 base, leaving 11 bases between the germline ends. The CDR3 loop spans 16 amino acids. The DNA of the CDR3 is TGTGCCAGCAGCCAAGGAAATAGCGCTGCCAAAAACATTCAGTACTTC. Translated, it gives CASSQGNSAAKNIQYF.